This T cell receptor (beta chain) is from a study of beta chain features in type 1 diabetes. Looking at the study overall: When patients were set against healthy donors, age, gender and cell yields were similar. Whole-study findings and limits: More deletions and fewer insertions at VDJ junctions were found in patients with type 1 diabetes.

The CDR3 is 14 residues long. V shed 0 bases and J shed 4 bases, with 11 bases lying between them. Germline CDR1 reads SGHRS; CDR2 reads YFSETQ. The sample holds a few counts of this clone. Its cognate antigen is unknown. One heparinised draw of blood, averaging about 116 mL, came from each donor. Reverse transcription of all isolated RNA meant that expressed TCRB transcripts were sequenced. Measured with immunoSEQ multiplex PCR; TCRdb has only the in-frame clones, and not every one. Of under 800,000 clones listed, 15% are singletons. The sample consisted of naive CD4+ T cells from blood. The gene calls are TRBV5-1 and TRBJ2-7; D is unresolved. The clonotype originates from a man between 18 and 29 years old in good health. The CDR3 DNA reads TGCGCCAGCAGCTTGGAGAGCCCGATTTACGAGCAGTACTTC. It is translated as CASSLESPIYEQYF.